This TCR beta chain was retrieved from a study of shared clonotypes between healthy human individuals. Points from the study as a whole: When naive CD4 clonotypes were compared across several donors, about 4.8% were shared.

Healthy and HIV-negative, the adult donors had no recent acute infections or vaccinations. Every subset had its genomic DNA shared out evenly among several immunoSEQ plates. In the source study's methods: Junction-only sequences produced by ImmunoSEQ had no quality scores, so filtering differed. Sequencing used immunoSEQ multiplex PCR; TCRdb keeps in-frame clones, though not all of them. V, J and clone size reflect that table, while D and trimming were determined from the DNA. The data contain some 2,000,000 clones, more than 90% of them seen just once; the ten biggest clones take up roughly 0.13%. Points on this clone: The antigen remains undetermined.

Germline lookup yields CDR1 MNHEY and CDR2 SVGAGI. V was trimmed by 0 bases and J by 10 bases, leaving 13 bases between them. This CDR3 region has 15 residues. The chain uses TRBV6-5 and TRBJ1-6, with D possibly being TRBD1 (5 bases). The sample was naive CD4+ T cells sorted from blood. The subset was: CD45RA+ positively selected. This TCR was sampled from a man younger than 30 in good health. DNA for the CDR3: TGTGCCAGCAGTTACTCGATCCAGGGTGGATCACCCCTCCACTTT. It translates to CASSYSIQGGSPLHF.